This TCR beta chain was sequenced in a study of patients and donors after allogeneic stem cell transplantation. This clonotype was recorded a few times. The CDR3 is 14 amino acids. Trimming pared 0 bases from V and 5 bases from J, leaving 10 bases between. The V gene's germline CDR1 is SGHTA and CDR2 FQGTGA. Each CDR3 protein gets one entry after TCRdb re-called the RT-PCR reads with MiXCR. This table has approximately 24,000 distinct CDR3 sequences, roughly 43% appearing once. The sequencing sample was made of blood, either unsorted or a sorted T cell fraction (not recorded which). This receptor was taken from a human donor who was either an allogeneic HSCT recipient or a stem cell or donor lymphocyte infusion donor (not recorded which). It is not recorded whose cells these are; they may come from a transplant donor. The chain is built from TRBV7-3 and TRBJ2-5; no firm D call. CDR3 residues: CASSLTAVGETQYF. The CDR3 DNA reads TGTGCCAGCAGCTTAACAGCCGTGGGGGAGACCCAGTACTTC.